This entry describes one TCR beta chain. Its antigen remains undetermined. Base qualities are not at hand, and no much larger clone is one base apart. The CDR3, from cysteine to phenylalanine, totals 18 residues. Of all the DNA, just the CDR3 is kept, 54 bases in frame from base 1. The germline V gene sets CDR1 to SGHRS and CDR2 to YFSETQ. Trimming accounts for 5 bases at V and 5 bases at J, while the number of junction bases matched to no gene is 14. Samples from volunteer blood donors who had recovered from COVID-19 were contributed by a second Seattle source. Whole blood was collected in K2EDTA tubes by collaborating institutions according to the institutions' own protocols. For TCRbeta analysis, collaborator samples were shipped as frozen whole blood, as isolated PBMCs, or as DNA extracted from either sample type. The entry originates in a study of blood T cell repertoires in COVID-19 (dated by TCRdb to the early 2020s). With respect to the entire study: Samples from collaborators originated in the United States, Italy and Spain and spanned both the acute and convalescent phases of COVID-19. The repertoires were made available in a free public database intended to serve as a resource for research on the immune response to SARS-CoV-2. The material from the prospective study consisted of cDNA or gDNA derived from T cells, B-cell-depleted T cells, or PBMCs. Where available, HLA class I and class II types were obtained from metadata supplied by the sample provider rather than from assay-based typing. Samples came from the ongoing ImmuneRACE study (first 160 participants) plus 1,254 subjects from 6 global collaborators. Deeply sampled blood TCRbeta repertoires from subjects exposed to, actively infected with, or recovered from COVID-19 were included in the dataset. The sample metadata nearly always contained a de-identified subject ID, COVID-19 status, age in years and sex. Study-level results and caveats: How much clinical and demographic metadata was included differed by source and by participant, and the metadata was provided uncurated.

TCRbeta CDR3 regions were amplified from genomic DNA using the immunoSEQ Assay, a bias-controlled multiplex PCR. As for the original processing: The number of nucleated cells in each sample was estimated by amplification of reference gene primers within the assay. Sequence reads were collapsed and filtered to measure the absolute abundance of every unique TCRbeta CDR3 rearrangement. Productive Simpson clonality was computed per sample as the square root of Simpson's diversity index over productive rearrangements. Not all clones reach the TCRdb copy of this immuneACCESS table, which keeps in-frame sequences only. Checked studies attribute under half of the gap to unresolved V genes and leave the rest unexplained. V and J calls and clone size are given by that table; D and trimming were obtained from the DNA. The table for this sample lists some 210,000 clones; about 88% of them were counted only once. The ten most abundant clones make up less than 7.5% of the sample.

Here the chain combines TRBV5-1 and TRBJ2-5, with TRBD2 identical over 14 junction bases. This clonotype was sampled from a woman in her thirties or forties who had recovered from COVID-19. The sample comprised peripheral blood. The DNA sequence is given as TGCGCCAGCAGACCACCGGGACTAGCGGGAGTTGGGGGTGAGACCCAGTACTTC. It codes for CASRPPGLAGVGGETQYF. The reference TRBV5-1 and TRBJ2-5 proteins fill in what lies around the CDR3, so the full variable domain reads KAGVTQTPRYLIKTRGQQVTLSCSPISGHRSVSWYQQTPGQGLQFLFEYFSETQRNKGNFPGRFSGRQFSNSRSEMNVSTLELGDSALYLCASRPPGLAGVGGETQYFGPGTRLLVL.